The source of this T cell receptor beta chain is a study of cytomegalovirus exposure and HLA in healthy donors. Points from the study as a whole: Reports indicate that TCR beta sequences accurately predicted the HLA-A and HLA-B alleles of most subjects. A later analysis showed TCR association rates differing by HLA locus, peaking at DRB1 and lowest at HLA-C. TRBV6-2, TRBV6-3 and some other V segments were unresolvable in 87-base-pair reads. V- and J-gene trimming in TCR beta was tied to a missense DCLRE1C variant by an analysis performed later.

The PCR employed 60 Vbeta primers together with 13 Jbeta primers. The repertoire was sequenced with immunoSEQ multiplex PCR; TCRdb's copy has only in-frame clones and lacks some. The sample has more than 150,000 clones; around 80% are singletons. Concerning this clone itself: The antigen is undetermined.

V shed 4 bases, J shed 0 bases, and the junction held 6 bases outside the gene matches. The V gene's germline CDR1 is MNHNS and CDR2 SASEGT. The CDR3 has 16 residues. V is TRBV6-1 and J is TRBJ2-1, with TRBD2 matching 7 bases. Sequences were obtained from PBMCs. This sequence was found in a woman between 50 and 59 years old in good health and CMV-seropositive. The CDR3 DNA is TGTGCCAGCAGTGGCGGACTAGACAGCTCCTACAATGAGCAGTTCTTC. Protein product: CASSGGLDSSYNEQFF.